These T cell receptor beta chains were read from a single sample in a study of blood T cells in healthy people across ages. TCRdb used MiXCR to reprocess the 5' RACE reads, holding one entry per CDR3 protein. The top ten clones hold roughly 23% of a sample with 1.8 million or so distinct CDR3 sequences, roughly two fifths of them seen once. Sequencing was done on a sample of blood. All receptors derive from a human donor in good health. The CDR3 runs from the conserved cysteine through the conserved F or W. Each record gives: clone size, J gene, V gene, D gene, CDR3 protein, CDR3 DNA. D genes are given only for firm matches. Expanded clones get a size class; other rows say once, few or many, or leave the size out.

size: many
J: TRBJ2-5
V: TRBV18
D: -
CDR3: CASSPVAETQYF
DNA: TGTGCCAGCAGTCCAGTAGCAGAGACCCAGTACTTC

size: many
J: TRBJ2-7
V: TRBV9
D: TRBD2
CDR3: CASSVGEGPYEQYF
DNA: TGTGCCAGCAGCGTAGGGGAGGGCCCCTACGAGCAGTACTTC

size: -
J: TRBJ2-2
V: TRBV5-1
D: TRBD1
CDR3: CASRFGQANTGELFF
DNA: TGCGCCAGCAGGTTCGGACAGGCGAACACCGGGGAGCTGTTTTTT

size: -
J: TRBJ1-1
V: TRBV12-3/TRBV12-4
D: TRBD1
CDR3: CASSPRQGVSFF
DNA: TGTGCCAGCAGTCCCCGACAGGGCGTATCTTTCTTT

size: few
J: TRBJ1-5
V: TRBV15
D: TRBD1
CDR3: CATSRDRGRDQPQHF
DNA: TGTGCCACCAGCAGAGACAGGGGGCGGGATCAGCCCCAGCATTTT

size: -
J: TRBJ2-5
V: TRBV12-3/TRBV12-4
D: -
CDR3: CANSFGRGEETQYF
DNA: TGTGCCAACAGTTTTGGCAGGGGGGAAGAGACCCAGTACTTC

size: few
J: TRBJ2-3
V: TRBV7-3
D: TRBD2
CDR3: CASSYHAPGLAGPRADTQYF
DNA: TGTGCCAGCAGCTACCATGCGCCGGGACTAGCGGGCCCCAGGGCAGATACGCAGTATTTT

size: -
J: TRBJ2-5
V: TRBV29-1
D: TRBD2
CDR3: CSVDGVRSGTDNEQYF
DNA: TGCAGCGTTGATGGTGTGCGTAGCGGGACCGACAATGAGCAGTACTTC

size: -
J: TRBJ1-2
V: TRBV28
D: TRBD1
CDR3: CASSSPRTGDYGYTF
DNA: TGTGCCAGCAGTTCGCCCCGGACAGGGGACTATGGCTACACCTTC

size: -
J: TRBJ2-1
V: TRBV3-1
D: -
CDR3: CASSQLRTPPNEQFF
DNA: TGTGCCAGCAGCCAACTACGGACTCCTCCCAATGAGCAGTTCTTC

size: -
J: TRBJ2-7
V: TRBV4-1
D: -
CDR3: CASSQILASYEQYF
DNA: TGCGCCAGCAGCCAAATCCTGGCCTCCTACGAGCAGTACTTC

size: -
J: TRBJ1-5
V: TRBV27
D: -
CDR3: CASRREGINQPQHF
DNA: TGTGCCAGCAGGCGGGAGGGAATCAATCAGCCCCAGCATTTT

size: -
J: TRBJ2-1
V: TRBV30
D: -
CDR3: CAWRTASYNEQFF
DNA: TGTGCCTGGAGGACTGCCTCCTACAATGAGCAGTTCTTC

size: few
J: TRBJ1-4
V: TRBV5-5
D: -
CDR3: CASSLPWGRNEKLFF
DNA: TGTGCCAGCAGCTTGCCGTGGGGGCGAAATGAAAAACTGTTTTTT

size: few
J: TRBJ2-5
V: TRBV6-5
D: -
CDR3: CASSYSRRPQETQYF
DNA: TGTGCCAGCAGTTACTCGCGGAGGCCCCAAGAGACCCAGTACTTC

size: -
J: TRBJ2-3
V: TRBV7-3
D: -
CDR3: CASSLNPRDSRPDTQYF
DNA: TGTGCCAGCAGCTTAAACCCACGGGACTCCAGGCCAGATACGCAGTATTTT

size: few
J: TRBJ2-7
V: TRBV7-3
D: -
CDR3: CASSPQGRALIPYEQYF
DNA: TGTGCCAGCAGCCCCCAGGGACGGGCGTTAATTCCCTACGAGCAGTACTTC

size: -
J: TRBJ2-1
V: TRBV7-3
D: TRBD2
CDR3: CASSLTGGGSDEQFF
DNA: TGTGCCAGCAGCTTAACCGGCGGGGGTTCGGATGAGCAGTTCTTC

size: -
J: TRBJ1-1
V: TRBV7-2
D: -
CDR3: CASRDQGGATEAFF
DNA: TGTGCCAGCAGGGACCAGGGAGGGGCCACTGAAGCTTTCTTT

size: many
J: TRBJ2-1
V: TRBV7-2
D: TRBD1
CDR3: CASSLAGGAYNEQFF
DNA: TGCGCCAGCAGCCTGGCAGGGGGCGCGTACAATGAGCAGTTCTTC